Presented here are 20 T cell receptor beta chains from one specimen sequenced in a study of blood T cell repertoires in COVID-19. Repertoires were generated with immunoSEQ multiplex PCR, while TCRdb's copy carries only in-frame clones and drops some. The table includes about 200,000 clones, more than 65% detected once. The sample consisted of peripheral blood. The source is a human donor in a cohort sampled during active COVID-19.

This chain connects TRBV6-5 to TRBJ1-4, with 8 bases fitting TRBD1. Trimming cost V 6 bases and J 7 bases; bases outside gene matches: 7. The CDR3 is 14 amino acids. The germline V gene has CDR1 MNHEY and CDR2 SVGAGI. CDR3 coding DNA: TGTGCCAGCAGCCAGACAGGGGACGGTGAAAAACTGTTTTTT. Amino acid sequence: CASSQTGDGEKLFF.

This chain joins TRBV25-1 and TRBJ1-1, with 8 bases that match TRBD1. The CDR3 has 15 residues. Germline assignment: CDR1 MGHDK and CDR2 SYGVNS. After removal of 6 bases from V and 7 bases from J, the junction contained 13 bases not matched to a gene. The DNA of the CDR3 is TGTGCCAGCAGGGGGACAGGTCTTTGGGAGGGTGAAGCTTTCTTT. Translated: CASRGTGLWEGEAFF.

V is TRBV28 and J is TRBJ1-5, with D maybe TRBD1 (5 bases). V lost 6 bases and J lost 7, with 19 bases in between. The CDR3 extends over 15 amino acids. Germline CDR1 MDHEN, CDR2 SYDVKM. CDR3 in DNA: TGTGCCAGCAGGCCGACCGGGGGGTCTGGACAGCCCCAGCATTTT. Translating it yields CASRPTGGSGQPQHF. Together with reference TRBV28 and TRBJ1-5, the CDR3 gives the full variable domain: DVKVTQSSRYLVKRTGEKVFLECVQDMDHENMFWYRQDPGLGLRLIYFSYDVKMKEKGDIPEGYSVSREKKERFSLILESASTNQTSMYLCASRPTGGSGQPQHFGDGTRLSIL.

The V and J genes are TRBV20-1 and TRBJ1-2, with unresolved D. The CDR3 runs to 10 residues. Trimming pared 4 bases from V and 5 bases from J, leaving 5 bases between. CDR1 and CDR2 from the germline V gene are DFQATT and SNEGSKA (reference sequence). CDR3 in amino acids: CSAIIYGYTF. The CDR3 DNA is TGCAGTGCTATTATTTATGGCTACACCTTC.

This rearrangement joins TRBV6-6 to TRBJ2-7; 8 positions match TRBD2. Germline V gene sequence: CDR1 MNHNY, CDR2 SVGAGI (reference sequence). This CDR3 region has 16 residues. Trimming took 0 bases from V and 4 from J; bases not matched to a gene: 8. The CDR3 DNA follows: TGTGCCAGCAGTTACTCTGGCGGGGGGAACCCTTACGAGCAGTACTTC. It translates to CASSYSGGGNPYEQYF.

The chain links TRBV6-5 to TRBJ1-5; TRBD1 agrees at 7 bases. CDR3 length: 15 residues. CDR1 is MNHEY and CDR2 is SVGAGI in the germline V gene. The ends lost 6 bases at V and 7 bases at J; junction bases unmatched: 12. The CDR3 is CASRPGTDTGQPQHF. The CDR3 bases are TGTGCCAGCAGGCCCGGGACAGATACAGGGCAGCCCCAGCATTTT.

The V gene is TRBV5-6, the J gene TRBJ2-7; D perhaps matches TRBD1 (6 bases). The CDR3 runs 14 residues. Per the germline V gene, CDR1 is SGHDT and CDR2 is YYEEEE. V was pared by 4 bases and J by 9 bases, with 20 bases between. The CDR3 sequence is CASSATQGQVGQYF. The CDR3 region has the DNA TGTGCCAGCAGCGCAACACAGGGCCAGGTAGGGCAGTACTTC.

The chain joins TRBV7-2 to TRBJ2-2; TRBD1 aligns across 8 bases. Germline loops: CDR1 SGHTA, CDR2 FQGNSA. The V gene end was trimmed by 5 bases and the J gene end by 3 bases; junction bases not matched to a gene: 2. This CDR3 is built from 14 residues. The CDR3 reads CASSGDRYTGELFF. The CDR3 region has the DNA TGTGCCAGCAGCGGGGACAGGTACACCGGGGAGCTGTTTTTT.

The sample holds one count of this clone. The V and J genes are TRBV5-4 and TRBJ2-7, with 11 bases aligning to TRBD2. This CDR3 has 15 amino acids. The V and J ends lost 3 bases and 4 bases, in that order; junction bases with no gene match: 6. The germline V gene has CDR1 SGHNT and CDR2 YYREEE (reference sequence). The CDR3 nucleotides read TGTGCCAGCAGCTCCGGACTAGCGGGCTATTACGAGCAGTACTTC. Translated, it gives CASSSGLAGYYEQYF. The entire variable domain, with the rest obtained from reference TRBV5-4 and TRBJ2-7, is as follows: ETGVTQSPTHLIKTRGQQVTLRCSSQSGHNTVSWYQQALGQGPQFIFQYYREEENGRGNFPPRFSGLQFPNYSSELNVNALELDDSALYLCASSSGLAGYYEQYFGPGTRLTVT.

V is TRBV2 and J is TRBJ1-5; 7 nucleotides align to TRBD1. The ends lost 5 bases at V and 2 bases at J; junction bases unmatched: 3. Germline V lookup: CDR1 SNHLY, CDR2 FYNNEI. This CDR3 spans 14 amino acids. CDR3 nucleotide sequence: TGTGCCAGCAGTAATCAGGGGGGCAATCAGCCCCAGCATTTT. This gives the protein CASSNQGGNQPQHF.

The chain's CDR3 is CASSVRGPETQYF. The CDR3 region has the DNA TGTGCCAGCAGCGTACGGGGTCCTGAGACCCAGTACTTC. The gene calls are TRBV9 and TRBJ2-5; a possible D gene is TRBD2 (5 bases). Germline lookup yields CDR1 SGDLS and CDR2 YYNGEE. The CDR3 is 13 amino acids. V lost 1 base, J lost 5 bases, and 9 bases lay in between. Full variable domain (missing parts from reference TRBV9 and TRBJ2-5): DSGVTQTPKHLITATGQRVTLRCSPRSGDLSVYWYQQSLDQGLQFLIQYYNGEERAKGNILERFSAQQFPDLHSELNLSSLELGDSALYFCASSVRGPETQYFGPGTRLLVL.

V and J are TRBV6-4 and TRBJ1-1, with 7 nucleotides matching TRBD1. Looked up from germline, CDR1 is MRHNA and CDR2 is SNTAGT. This CDR3 comprises 14 residues. J was trimmed by 0 bases and V by 10 bases; bases with no gene match: 8. Here the CDR3 reads CATGQDGMNTEAFF. CDR3 sequence (DNA): TGTGCCACCGGACAGGACGGCATGAACACTGAAGCTTTCTTT.

This sequence joins TRBV6-6 and TRBJ2-7; TRBD2 matches at 7 bases. The germline V gene encodes CDR1 MNHNY and CDR2 SVGAGI (reference sequence). J was trimmed by 1 base and V by 0 bases; bases with no gene match: 3. The CDR3 loop spans 15 amino acids. Written as DNA, the CDR3 is TGTGCCAGCAGTTACTCTGATAGCGGGTCCTACGAGCAGTACTTC. Translated: CASSYSDSGSYEQYF.

V gene TRBV5-1 combines with J gene TRBJ2-7; 11 bases are shared with TRBD1. The CDR3 contains 16 residues. Germline loops: CDR1 SGHRS, CDR2 YFSETQ. The V and J ends lost 4 bases and 1 base, in that order; junction bases with no gene match: 7. For the CDR3, the DNA is TGCGCCAGCAGCAGACCGGGACAGGGGGTTTCCTACGAGCAGTACTTC. Encoded protein: CASSRPGQGVSYEQYF.

The rearrangement links TRBV2 to TRBJ2-6, with 8 nucleotides matching TRBD1. Per the germline V gene, CDR1 is SNHLY and CDR2 is FYNNEI. The V and J ends lost 6 bases and 0 bases, in that order; junction bases with no gene match: 7. This CDR3 is 17 amino acids long. CDR3 in amino acids: CASRVWDRNSGANVLTF. The CDR3 DNA sequence: TGTGCCAGCAGGGTATGGGACAGGAACTCTGGGGCCAACGTCCTGACTTTC. Looking up the rest from reference TRBV2 and TRBJ2-6 gives the full variable domain: EPEVTQTPSHQVTQMGQEVILRCVPISNHLYFYWYRQILGQKVEFLVSFYNNEISEKSEIFDDQFSVERPDGSNFTLKIRSTKLEDSAMYFCASRVWDRNSGANVLTFGAGSRLTVL.

This chain links TRBV2 with TRBJ2-3, with 9 positions matching TRBD1. The CDR3 has 15 residues. J gave up 5 bases and V 6 bases, and 9 bases lay outside the gene matches. CDR1 and CDR2 from the germline V gene are SNHLY and FYNNEI. The CDR3 loop reads CASRLRQGVGDTQYF. The CDR3 DNA reads as TGTGCCAGCAGATTACGACAGGGGGTAGGAGATACGCAGTATTTT.

The chain links TRBV16 to TRBJ1-2; 8 nucleotides align to TRBD1. The germline CDR1 and CDR2 sequences are KGHSY and FQNENV. V lost 5 bases and J lost 4; bases outside the gene matches: 18. The CDR3 has 18 residues. In DNA, the CDR3 is TGTGCCAGCAGCGAGGGAGCTTTACGCAGGGGGCGCGGCTATGGCTACACCTTC. Residues: CASSEGALRRGRGYGYTF.

The CDR3 nucleotides are TGTGCCAGCAGGCCAGGGGGGACTAGCGGATACAATGAGCAGTTCTTC. Protein product: CASRPGGTSGYNEQFF. This chain links TRBV2 with TRBJ2-1, with TRBD2 identical over 11 bases. Germline V lookup: CDR1 SNHLY, CDR2 FYNNEI. This CDR3 comprises 16 residues. Trimming removed 6 bases from V and 4 bases from J; junction bases left unmatched: 8.

The chain couples TRBV7-9 to TRBJ1-4, with 8 bases identical to TRBD1. The CDR3 is made up of 12 amino acids. Germline-derived CDR1 and CDR2 are SEHNR and FQNEAQ (reference sequence). V trimming: 5 bases; J trimming: 10 bases; junction bases outside the gene matches: 3. Here the CDR3 reads CASSLGQGKLFF. CDR3 coding DNA: TGTGCCAGCAGCCTAGGACAGGGAAAACTGTTTTTT.

The chain recombines TRBV5-1 with TRBJ2-6, with D possibly being TRBD2 (6 bases). The CDR3 has 16 amino acids. Trimming removed 0 bases from V and 4 bases from J, with 11 bases in between. Germline V gives CDR1 SGHRS, CDR2 YFSETQ. The CDR3 loop is CASSLGGAGGANVLTF. For the CDR3, the DNA is TGCGCCAGCAGCTTGGGCGGGGCCGGGGGGGCCAACGTCCTGACTTTC.